This entry lists 13 T cell receptor beta chains sequenced from one sample in a study of T-cell memory formation after mild COVID-19. TCRdb reprocessed the 5' RACE reads with MiXCR, giving one entry per CDR3 protein. The sample lists under 250,000 distinct CDR3 sequences, just over 15% occurring once. What was sequenced was PBMCs or a T cell subset sorted from them (not recorded which). These receptors were collected from an adult woman who had mild COVID-19 (a few samples of this study predate the infection). Cell type and time point are not known.

This clonotype was seen a few times. This chain connects TRBV5-5 to TRBJ2-1, with 13 positions matching TRBD2. Germline V lookup: CDR1 SGHKS, CDR2 YYEKEE (reference sequence). The CDR3 covers 18 residues. With 4 bases clipped from V and 0 bases from J, the junction kept 7 bases outside the gene matches. This CDR3 reads CASSPGLAGRSSYNEQFF. DNA of the CDR3: TGTGCCAGCAGCCCGGGACTAGCGGGAAGGAGCTCCTACAATGAGCAGTTCTTC.

The rearrangement joins TRBV5-1 to TRBJ2-3, with 12 bases aligning to TRBD1. Trimming at V came to 3 bases and at J to 4 bases, leaving 3 bases not matched to a gene. The CDR3 loop spans 15 amino acids. Germline CDR1 is SGHRS and CDR2 is YFSETQ. The CDR3 coding sequence is TGCGCCAGCAGCTGGGGACAGGGGGCTGCAGATACGCAGTATTTT. Translated, it gives CASSWGQGAADTQYF.

This clonotype came up a few times. The chain carries TRBV19 and TRBJ1-5; D possibly corresponds to TRBD1 (5 bases). Germline lookup yields CDR1 LNHDA and CDR2 SQIVND (reference sequence). V was shortened by 9 bases and J by 11 bases, with 26 bases between the two germline ends. There are 15 residues in the CDR3. CDR3 sequence (DNA): TGTGCCAGCGCGAACCCCGGGGCCCCGGTGCCGTCCCAGCATTTT. It translates to CASANPGAPVPSQHF.

This clonotype was seen ten or more times. V and J are TRBV29-1 and TRBJ2-7; a possible D gene is TRBD1 (5 bases). The CDR3 consists of 13 residues. Germline V CDR1 and CDR2: SQVTM, ANQGSEA. Trimming left V 3 bases short and J 1 base short, with 10 bases between. CDR3 amino acids: CSVDRVGSYEQYF. CDR3 in DNA: TGCAGCGTTGACAGGGTCGGTTCCTACGAGCAGTACTTC.

This clonotype showed up many times. The V call is TRBV20-1, the J call TRBJ1-5; TRBD1 is a possible D gene (6 bases). Germline CDR1 and CDR2: DFQATT and SNEGSKA (reference sequence). Trimming left V 0 bases short and J 2 bases short, with 11 bases between. The CDR3 is 15 amino acids. CDR3 DNA sequence: TGCAGTGCTAGAGACCACAGGGTTGGCAATCAGCCCCAGCATTTT. Protein sequence: CSARDHRVGNQPQHF.

V is TRBV7-3 and J is TRBJ2-1; 9 bases are shared with TRBD2. CDR1 and CDR2 from the germline V gene are SGHTA and FQGTGA. This CDR3 spans 15 amino acids. After removal of 2 bases from V and 8 bases from J, the junction contained 7 bases not matched to a gene. This CDR3 reads CASSLGGGRGHEQFF. Written as DNA, the CDR3 is TGTGCCAGCAGCTTAGGGGGCGGGAGGGGCCATGAGCAGTTCTTC. Full variable domain (missing parts from reference TRBV7-3 and TRBJ2-1): GAGVSQTPSNKVTEKGKYVELRCDPISGHTALYWYRQSLGQGPEFLIYFQGTGAADDSGLPNDRFFAVRPEGSVSTLKIQRTERGDSAVYLCASSLGGGRGHEQFFGPGTRLTVL.

This clonotype was seen more than once but under ten times. The CDR3 spells CASSFNQDGAQYF. The CDR3 region has the DNA TGTGCCAGCAGTTTTAATCAGGACGGGGCCCAGTACTTC. The chain combines TRBV27 with TRBJ2-5; a possible D gene is TRBD2 (5 bases). Per the germline V gene, CDR1 is MNHEY and CDR2 is SMNVEV (reference sequence). The CDR3 runs to 13 residues. V dropped 3 bases and J dropped 9 bases, with 14 bases sitting between them.

The sample holds a few counts of this clonotype. The chain recombines TRBV7-8 with TRBJ1-2; no definite D call. V gave up 2 bases and J gave up 7 bases, with 14 bases separating them. Germline V gene data show CDR1 as SGHVS and CDR2 as FQNEAQ. The CDR3 is made up of 14 amino acids. The CDR3 bases are TGTGCCAGCAGCTTAAGTTCGGGCCCCTCTGGCTACACCTTC. Translation: CASSLSSGPSGYTF.

This chain uses TRBV6-6 with TRBJ1-5; D possibly corresponds to TRBD1 (5 bases). Trimming cost V 8 bases and J 4 bases, with 18 bases left between them. The CDR3 is 15 amino acids. Germline V gives CDR1 MNHNY, CDR2 SVGAGI (reference sequence). CDR3 coding DNA: TGTGCCAGCCCTCCCCGAGGGGAGGAAAATCAGCCCCAGCATTTT. As protein: CASPPRGEENQPQHF.

V is TRBV7-2 and J is TRBJ1-2; the D is unclear. Germline V gives CDR1 SGHTA, CDR2 FQGNSA. The CDR3 spans 15 residues. The germline V and J ends were trimmed by 0 bases and 5 bases, with 13 bases remaining between them. The CDR3 DNA is TGTGCCAGCAGCTTAGCCGACGCCAGTGTGTATGGCTACACCTTC. It yields the protein CASSLADASVYGYTF.

V gene TRBV20-1 combines with J gene TRBJ1-1; D is unclear. Deletions cut 1 base from V and 0 bases from J, with 12 bases between. The germline gives CDR1 DFQATT, CDR2 SNEGSKA (reference sequence). This CDR3 is 15 amino acids long. CDR3 sequence reads: CSARVVGQLNTEAFF. The CDR3 coding sequence is TGCAGTGCTAGAGTCGTAGGGCAGCTGAACACTGAAGCTTTCTTT.

This clonotype was counted only a few times. This chain joins TRBV5-1 and TRBJ1-1; no clear D gene. There are 16 residues in the CDR3. Trimming left V 5 bases short and J 2 bases short, with 19 bases between. The germline V gene encodes CDR1 SGHRS and CDR2 YFSETQ. Here the CDR3 DNA reads TGCGCCAGCAGTTTGTCCCCGGAACAGATCAACACTGAAGCTTTCTTT. Translation gives CASSLSPEQINTEAFF. Drawing the rest from reference TRBV5-1 and TRBJ1-1, the complete variable domain is KAGVTQTPRYLIKTRGQQVTLSCSPISGHRSVSWYQQTPGQGLQFLFEYFSETQRNKGNFPGRFSGRQFSNSRSEMNVSTLELGDSALYLCASSLSPEQINTEAFFGQGTRLTVV.

The rearrangement uses TRBV20-1 and TRBJ1-6, with D possibly TRBD1 on 5 matching bases. The ends were cut back, 1 base at V and 6 bases at J, with 10 bases in the middle. Looked up from germline, CDR1 is DFQATT and CDR2 is SNEGSKA (reference sequence). The CDR3 loop spans 14 amino acids. The DNA for the CDR3 is TGCAGTGCTAGAGTGGCCCAGGGTAATTCACCCCTCCACTTT. This translates into CSARVAQGNSPLHF.